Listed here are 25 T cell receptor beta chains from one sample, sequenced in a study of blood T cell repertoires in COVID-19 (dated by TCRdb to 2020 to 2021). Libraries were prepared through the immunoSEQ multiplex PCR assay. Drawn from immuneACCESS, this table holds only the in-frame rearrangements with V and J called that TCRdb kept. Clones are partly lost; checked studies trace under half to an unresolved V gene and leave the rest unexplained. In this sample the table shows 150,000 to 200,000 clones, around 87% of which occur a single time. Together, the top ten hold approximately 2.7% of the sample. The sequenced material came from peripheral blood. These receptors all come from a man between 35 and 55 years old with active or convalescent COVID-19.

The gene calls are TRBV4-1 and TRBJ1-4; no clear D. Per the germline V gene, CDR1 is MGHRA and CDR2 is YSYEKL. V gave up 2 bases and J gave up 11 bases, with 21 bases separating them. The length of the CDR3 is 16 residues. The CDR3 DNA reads TGCGCCAGCAGCCAAATTCCCCTTGGTGGGGAGGAGAAACTGTTTTTT. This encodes CASSQIPLGGEEKLFF.

CDR3 in DNA: TGTGCCAGCTCACCTCTTACTGAGACAGTAGCTAATGAAAAACTGTTTTTT. Residues: CASSPLTETVANEKLFF. V usage is TRBV18 and J usage is TRBJ1-4, with D maybe TRBD1 (5 bases). Trimming took off 3 bases at V and 3 bases at J, with 17 bases between the two ends. The CDR3 consists of 17 residues. CDR1 is KGHSH, CDR2 LQKENI, per germline. The entire variable domain, with the rest obtained from reference TRBV18 and TRBJ1-4, is as follows: NAGVMQNPRHLVRRRGQEARLRCSPMKGHSHVYWYRQLPEEGLKFMVYLQKENIIDESGMPKERFSAEFPKEGPSILRIQQVVRGDSAAYFCASSPLTETVANEKLFFGSGTQLSVL.

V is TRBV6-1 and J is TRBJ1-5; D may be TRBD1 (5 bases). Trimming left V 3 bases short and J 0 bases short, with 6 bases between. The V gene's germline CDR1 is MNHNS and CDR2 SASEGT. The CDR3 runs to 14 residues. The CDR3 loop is CASSEQGSNQPQHF. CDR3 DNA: TGTGCCAGCAGTGAGCAGGGTAGCAATCAGCCCCAGCATTTT.

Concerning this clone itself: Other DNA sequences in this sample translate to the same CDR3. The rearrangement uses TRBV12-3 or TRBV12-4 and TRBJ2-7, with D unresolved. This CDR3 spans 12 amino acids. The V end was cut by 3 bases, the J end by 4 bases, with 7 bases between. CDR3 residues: CASSLSGYEQYF. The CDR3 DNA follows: TGTGCCAGCAGTTTGTCGGGTTACGAGCAGTACTTC.

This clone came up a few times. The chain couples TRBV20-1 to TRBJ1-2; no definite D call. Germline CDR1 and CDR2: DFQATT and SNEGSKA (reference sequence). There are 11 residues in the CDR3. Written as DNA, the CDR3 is TGCAGCGCGCCTACTCAGGCCGGCTACACCTTC. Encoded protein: CSAPTQAGYTF.

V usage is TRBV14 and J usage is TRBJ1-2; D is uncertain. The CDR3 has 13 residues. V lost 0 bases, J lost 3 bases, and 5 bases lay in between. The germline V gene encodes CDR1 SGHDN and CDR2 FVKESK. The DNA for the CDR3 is TGTGCCAGCAGCCAAGATCGAGACTATGGCTACACCTTC. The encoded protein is CASSQDRDYGYTF.

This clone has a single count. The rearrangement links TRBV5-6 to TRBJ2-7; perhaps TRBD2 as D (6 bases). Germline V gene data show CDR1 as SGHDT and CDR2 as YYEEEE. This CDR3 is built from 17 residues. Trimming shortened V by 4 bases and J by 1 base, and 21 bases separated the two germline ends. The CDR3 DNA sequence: TGTGCCAGCAGCGGCGGGACGGGACGACGGGGTTCCTACGAGCAGTACTTC. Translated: CASSGGTGRRGSYEQYF. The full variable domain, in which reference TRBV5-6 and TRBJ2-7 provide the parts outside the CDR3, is DAGVTQSPTHLIKTRGQQVTLRCSPKSGHDTVSWYQQALGQGPQFIFQYYEEEERQRGNFPDRFSGHQFPNYSSELNVNALLLGDSALYLCASSGGTGRRGSYEQYFGPGTRLTVT.

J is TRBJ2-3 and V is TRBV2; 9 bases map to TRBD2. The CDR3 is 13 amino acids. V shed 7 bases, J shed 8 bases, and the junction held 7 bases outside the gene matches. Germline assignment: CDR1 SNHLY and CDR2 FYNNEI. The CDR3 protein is CASMAGGLSTQYF. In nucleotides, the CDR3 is TGTGCCAGCATGGCGGGGGGGCTTAGTACGCAGTATTTT.

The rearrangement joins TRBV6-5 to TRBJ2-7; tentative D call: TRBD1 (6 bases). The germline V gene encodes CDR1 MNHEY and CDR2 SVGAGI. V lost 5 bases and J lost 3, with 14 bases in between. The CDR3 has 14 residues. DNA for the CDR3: TGTGCCAGCAGTCAGGGGATTAACCTCTACGAGCAGTACTTC. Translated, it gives CASSQGINLYEQYF.

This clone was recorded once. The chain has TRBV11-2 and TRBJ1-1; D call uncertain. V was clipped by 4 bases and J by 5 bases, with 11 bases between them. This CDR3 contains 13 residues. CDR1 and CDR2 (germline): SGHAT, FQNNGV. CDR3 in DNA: TGTGCCAGCAGCTCTGACCGGAGGACTGAAGCTTTCTTT. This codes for CASSSDRRTEAFF.

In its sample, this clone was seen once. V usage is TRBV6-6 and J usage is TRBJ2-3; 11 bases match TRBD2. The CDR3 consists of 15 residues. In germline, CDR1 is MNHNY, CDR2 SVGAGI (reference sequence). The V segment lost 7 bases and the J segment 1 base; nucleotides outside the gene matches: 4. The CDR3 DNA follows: TGTGCCAGCACCGCGACTAGCGGGGGCACAGATACGCAGTATTTT. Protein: CASTATSGGTDTQYF.

The CDR3 DNA is TGTGCCAGCAGCTTCTCGACAGGCGGGTACTATGGCTACACCTTC. Translation: CASSFSTGGYYGYTF. The chain is built from TRBV7-2 and TRBJ1-2, with D maybe TRBD1 (6 bases). Germline V gives CDR1 SGHTA, CDR2 FQGNSA. V shed 3 bases and J shed 3 bases, with 14 bases lying between them. The CDR3 contains 15 residues.

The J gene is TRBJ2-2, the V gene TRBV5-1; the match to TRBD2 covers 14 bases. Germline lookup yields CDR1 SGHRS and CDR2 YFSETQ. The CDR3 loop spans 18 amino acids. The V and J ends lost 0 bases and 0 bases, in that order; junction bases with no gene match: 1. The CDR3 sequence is CASSLGTSGGTNTGELFF. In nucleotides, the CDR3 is TGCGCCAGCAGCTTGGGGACTAGCGGGGGGACGAACACCGGGGAGCTGTTTTTT.

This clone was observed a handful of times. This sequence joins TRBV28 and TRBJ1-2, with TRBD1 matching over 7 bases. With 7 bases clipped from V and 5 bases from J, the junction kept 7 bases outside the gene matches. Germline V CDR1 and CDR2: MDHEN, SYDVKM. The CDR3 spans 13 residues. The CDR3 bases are TGTGCCAGCAAAACGACAGGGATGTATGGCTACACCTTC. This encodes CASKTTGMYGYTF.

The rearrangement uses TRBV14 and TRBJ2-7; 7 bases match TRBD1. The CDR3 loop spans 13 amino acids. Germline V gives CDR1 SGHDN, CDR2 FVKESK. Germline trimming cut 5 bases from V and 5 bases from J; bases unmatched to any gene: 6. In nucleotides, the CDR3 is TGTGCCAGCAGCACGTTACAGGGGAACGAGCAGTACTTC. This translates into CASSTLQGNEQYF.

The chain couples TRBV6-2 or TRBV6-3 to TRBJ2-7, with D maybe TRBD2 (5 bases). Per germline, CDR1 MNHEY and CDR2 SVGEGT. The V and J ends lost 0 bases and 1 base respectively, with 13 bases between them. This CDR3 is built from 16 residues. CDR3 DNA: TGTGCCAGCAGTTACTCGATGCCTAGCAATTCCTACGAGCAGTACTTC. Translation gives CASSYSMPSNSYEQYF.

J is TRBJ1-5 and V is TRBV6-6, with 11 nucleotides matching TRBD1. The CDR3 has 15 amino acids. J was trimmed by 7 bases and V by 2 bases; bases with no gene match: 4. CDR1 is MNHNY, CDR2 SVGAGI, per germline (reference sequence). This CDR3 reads CASSYGQGALQPQHF. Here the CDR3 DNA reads TGTGCCAGCAGTTACGGACAGGGGGCTTTACAGCCCCAGCATTTT.

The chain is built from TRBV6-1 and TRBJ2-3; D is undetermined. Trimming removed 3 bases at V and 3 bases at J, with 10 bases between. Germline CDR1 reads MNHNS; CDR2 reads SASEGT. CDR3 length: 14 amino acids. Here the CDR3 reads CASSDSPQTDTQYF. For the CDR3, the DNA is TGTGCCAGCAGTGACAGTCCTCAAACAGATACGCAGTATTTT.

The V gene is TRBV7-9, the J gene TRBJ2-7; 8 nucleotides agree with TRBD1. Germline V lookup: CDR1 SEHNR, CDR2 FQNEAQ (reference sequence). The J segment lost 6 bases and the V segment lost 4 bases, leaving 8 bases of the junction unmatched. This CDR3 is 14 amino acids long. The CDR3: CASSSGQGIAEQYF. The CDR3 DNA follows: TGTGCCAGCAGCTCCGGACAGGGAATCGCCGAGCAGTACTTC. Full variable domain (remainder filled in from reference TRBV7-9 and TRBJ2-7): DTGVSQNPRHKITKRGQNVTFRCDPISEHNRLYWYRQTLGQGPEFLTYFQNEAQLEKSRLLSDRFSAERPKGSFSTLEIQRTEQGDSAMYLCASSSGQGIAEQYFGPGTRLTVT.

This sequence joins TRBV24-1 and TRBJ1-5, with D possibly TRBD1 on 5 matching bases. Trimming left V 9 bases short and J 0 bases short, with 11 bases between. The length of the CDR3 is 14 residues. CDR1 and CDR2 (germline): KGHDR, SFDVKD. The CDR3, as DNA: TGTGCCACCGGCGGGGGAAATAGCAATCAGCCCCAGCATTTT. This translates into CATGGGNSNQPQHF.

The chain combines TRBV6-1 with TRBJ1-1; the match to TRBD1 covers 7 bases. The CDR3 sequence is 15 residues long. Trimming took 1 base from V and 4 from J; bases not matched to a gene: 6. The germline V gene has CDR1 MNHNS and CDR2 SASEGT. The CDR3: CASSEDTGDPTEAFF. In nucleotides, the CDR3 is TGTGCCAGCAGTGAAGATACAGGGGACCCCACTGAAGCTTTCTTT.

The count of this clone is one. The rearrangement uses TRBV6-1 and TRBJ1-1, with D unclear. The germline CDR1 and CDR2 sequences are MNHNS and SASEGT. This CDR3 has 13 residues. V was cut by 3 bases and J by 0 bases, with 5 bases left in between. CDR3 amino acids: CASSDSLNTEAFF. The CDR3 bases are TGTGCCAGCAGTGACAGTCTGAACACTGAAGCTTTCTTT.

For the CDR3, the DNA is TGTGCCAGCAGCTTAGGTAGAGGGGGAACTAATGAAAAACTGTTTTTT. Amino acid sequence: CASSLGRGGTNEKLFF. The genes are TRBV13 and TRBJ1-4, with a possible D match to TRBD1 (6 bases). The CDR3 is 16 residues long. The germline CDR1 and CDR2 sequences are PRHDT and FYEKMQ (reference sequence). The V end was cut by 0 bases, the J end by 1 base, with 9 bases between.

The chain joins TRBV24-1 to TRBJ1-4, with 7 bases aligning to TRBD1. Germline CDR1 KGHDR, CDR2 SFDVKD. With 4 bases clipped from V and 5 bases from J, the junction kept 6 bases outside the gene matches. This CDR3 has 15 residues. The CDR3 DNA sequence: TGTGCCACCAGTGACCCTAGGACAGGCAATGAAAAACTGTTTTTT. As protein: CATSDPRTGNEKLFF.

The CDR3 spells CASSMGLAGMGDTQYF. The CDR3 coding sequence is TGTGCCAGTAGTATGGGACTAGCGGGGATGGGAGATACGCAGTATTTT. This chain joins TRBV19 and TRBJ2-3, with TRBD2 identical over 13 bases. Germline CDR1 LNHDA, CDR2 SQIVND (reference sequence). V was pared by 3 bases and J by 5 bases, with 5 bases of the junction left unmatched. The CDR3 length is 16 residues.